The 29 T cell receptor beta chains given below trace back to one sample, sequenced in a study of T-cell reconstitution after alpha-beta-depleted transplantation in children. Preparation of the TCRbeta library used unique molecular identifiers. MiXCR, applied by TCRdb to the PCR reads, yields one record per CDR3 protein. The profile shows 450,000 to 600,000 distinct CDR3 sequences, 32% of them singletons. The sequences come from PBMCs from the stem cell graft donor, collected from the stem cell graft. The receptors shown here come from a human donor who donated a stem cell graft to a child with aplastic anemia.

This clonotype came up a few times. The rearrangement joins TRBV2 to TRBJ2-7; TRBD1 aligns across 8 bases. After removal of 2 bases from V and 5 bases from J, the junction contained 8 bases not matched to a gene. CDR1 is SNHLY and CDR2 is FYNNEI in the germline V gene. This CDR3 comprises 15 residues. CDR3 region: CASSETPGQDNEQYV. The CDR3 region has the DNA TGTGCCAGCAGTGAAACCCCGGGACAGGACAACGAGCAGTACGTC.

This chain joins TRBV18 and TRBJ2-7; 9 bases agree with TRBD1. Trimming cost V 2 bases and J 6 bases; bases outside gene matches: 5. The CDR3 has 14 residues. CDR1 and CDR2 (germline): KGHSH, LQKENI. The CDR3, as DNA: TGTGCCAGCTCACCATTGGACAGGGGTGCCGAGCAGTACGTC. Translation: CASSPLDRGAEQYV.

The chain has TRBV7-9 and TRBJ1-4, with no clear D. The CDR3 length is 15 residues. Germline V gene lookup returns CDR1 SEHNR and CDR2 FQNEAQ (reference sequence). Trimming shortened V by 6 bases and J by 5 bases, and 16 bases separated the two germline ends. The CDR3 here is CASSFGLAINEKLFF. The DNA of the CDR3 is TGTGCCAGCAGTTTTGGACTCGCCATCAATGAAAAACTGTTTTTT.

V and J are TRBV28 and TRBJ2-2; tentatively, D is TRBD2 (5 bases). This CDR3 has 14 residues. From germline, CDR1 is MDHEN and CDR2 SYDVKM. V was shortened by 5 bases and J by 6 bases, with 13 bases between the two germline ends. The DNA of the CDR3 is TGTGCCAGCAGTAGCGGTAATAGGGCCGGGGAGCTGTTTTTT. Translated: CASSSGNRAGELFF. The entire variable domain, with the rest obtained from reference TRBV28 and TRBJ2-2, is as follows: DVKVTQSSRYLVKRTGEKVFLECVQDMDHENMFWYRQDPGLGLRLIYFSYDVKMKEKGDIPEGYSVSREKKERFSLILESASTNQTSMYLCASSSGNRAGELFFGEGSRLTVL.

This clonotype occurred a few times. This chain links TRBV7-2 with TRBJ1-1; the D is unclear. Trimming pared 0 bases from V and 8 bases from J, leaving 10 bases between. This CDR3 contains 13 residues. Germline CDR1 and CDR2: SGHTA and FQGNSA. The CDR3 bases are TGTGCCAGCAGCTTAGCTGAGGCAGGAGAAGCTTTCTTT. Amino acid sequence: CASSLAEAGEAFF.

A single count supports this clonotype. This sequence joins TRBV11-2 and TRBJ2-3, with 7 bases identical to TRBD2. V lost 2 bases and J lost 6; bases outside the gene matches: 17. Germline V lookup: CDR1 SGHAT, CDR2 FQNNGV. CDR3 length equals 18 residues. Here the CDR3 reads CASSLSPTAGLFQDTQYF. CDR3 coding DNA: TGTGCCAGCAGCTTAAGCCCAACAGCGGGACTTTTCCAGGATACGCAGTATTTT.

This clonotype was detected a few times. The gene calls are TRBV20-1 and TRBJ1-2; TRBD1 matches 8 bases. The CDR3 length is 16 residues. V trimming: 0 bases; J trimming: 0 bases; junction bases outside the gene matches: 6. Germline V gene data show CDR1 as DFQATT and CDR2 as SNEGSKA (reference sequence). For the CDR3, the DNA is TGCAGTGCTAGAGATCAGGCAGGGGGCACTAACTATGGCTACACCTTC. It is translated as CSARDQAGGTNYGYTF.

The V gene is TRBV10-1, the J gene TRBJ1-1, with D unresolved. Trimming shortened V by 6 bases and J by 4 bases, and 15 bases separated the two germline ends. The CDR3 is 14 residues long. CDR1 is WNHNN and CDR2 is SYGVQD in the germline V gene (reference sequence). The CDR3 region has the DNA TGCGCCAGCAGCCTTAGCCTCGAGGGCACTGAAGCTTTCTTT. It specifies CASSLSLEGTEAFF.

J is TRBJ2-4 and V is TRBV7-9; the match to TRBD2 covers 7 bases. The CDR3 covers 13 residues. Germline V gives CDR1 SEHNR, CDR2 FQNEAQ (reference sequence). The V gene end was trimmed by 5 bases and the J gene end by 8 bases; junction bases not matched to a gene: 6. The CDR3 DNA reads TGTGCCAGCAGCCGAGGGGCGGGAGACATTCAGTACTTC. Encoded protein: CASSRGAGDIQYF.

This clonotype was counted only a few times. The CDR3 DNA is TGCAGCGCCCGGGGGGCAGGGAACACTGAAGCTTTCTTT. The encoded protein is CSARGAGNTEAFF. This chain connects TRBV29-1 to TRBJ1-1, with D possibly TRBD1 on 6 matching bases. Per germline, CDR1 SQVTM and CDR2 ANQGSEA. V dropped 7 bases and J dropped 1 base, with 13 bases sitting between them. This CDR3 is built from 13 residues. Based on the CDR3 plus reference TRBV29-1 and TRBJ1-1, the full variable domain is SAVISQKPSRDICQRGTSLTIQCQVDSQVTMMFWYRQQPGQSLTLIATANQGSEATYESGFVIDKFPISRPNLTFSTLTVSNMSPEDSSIYLCSARGAGNTEAFFGQGTRLTVV.

The chain combines TRBV6-1 with TRBJ1-1, with 7 positions matching TRBD1. V dropped 8 bases and J dropped 0; count of bases not matched to a gene: 6. This CDR3 is built from 14 residues. Germline-derived CDR1 and CDR2 are MNHNS and SASEGT. The CDR3 spells CASFRQGLNTEAFF. The CDR3 coding sequence is TGTGCCAGCTTTCGACAGGGCCTGAACACTGAAGCTTTCTTT.

The V and J genes are TRBV18 and TRBJ2-5, with D possibly TRBD2 on 6 matching bases. V was cut by 8 bases and J by 5 bases, with 12 bases left in between. The CDR3 covers 12 residues. Germline V lookup: CDR1 KGHSH, CDR2 LQKENI. The CDR3: CASSPRGETQYF. The DNA for the CDR3 is TGTGCCAGCAGCCCCCGGGGGGAGACCCAGTACTTC.

The rearrangement joins TRBV24-1 to TRBJ1-6, with TRBD1 as a possible D gene (5 bases). V shed 6 bases and J shed 6 bases, with 11 bases lying between them. From germline, CDR1 is KGHDR and CDR2 SFDVKD. There are 14 residues in the CDR3. The CDR3 spells CATSPGTSNSPLHF. CDR3 sequence (DNA): TGTGCCACCAGTCCCGGGACGTCTAATTCACCCCTCCACTTT.

This clonotype showed up just a few times. The chain is built from TRBV20-1 and TRBJ2-7; no clear D gene. This CDR3 spans 13 amino acids. Trimming removed 0 bases from V and 0 bases from J, with 6 bases in between. Germline CDR1 is DFQATT and CDR2 is SNEGSKA (reference sequence). In DNA, the CDR3 is TGCAGTGCTAGAGAGCTACTCTCCTACGAGCAGTACTTC. Translating it yields CSARELLSYEQYF.

This chain links TRBV7-8 with TRBJ1-4; no clear D gene. The V end was cut by 5 bases, the J end by 7 bases, with 20 bases between. The CDR3 contains 16 residues. Germline V gives CDR1 SGHVS, CDR2 FQNEAQ. Written as DNA, the CDR3 is TGTGCCAGCAGCCCCAACTCGGGAACGACGCTTGAAAAACTGTTTTTT. Encoded protein: CASSPNSGTTLEKLFF. Based on the CDR3 plus reference TRBV7-8 and TRBJ1-4, the full variable domain is GAGVSQSPRYKVAKRGQDVALRCDPISGHVSLFWYQQALGQGPEFLTYFQNEAQLDKSGLPSDRFFAERPEGSVSTLKIQRTQQEDSAVYLCASSPNSGTTLEKLFFGSGTQLSVL.

The chain couples TRBV5-1 to TRBJ2-7, with unresolved D. The germline gives CDR1 SGHRS, CDR2 YFSETQ. The germline V and J ends were trimmed by 2 bases and 5 bases, with 11 bases remaining between them. CDR3 length equals 13 residues. The CDR3 loop is CASSLNGLHEQYV. The CDR3 bases are TGCGCCAGCAGCTTAAATGGGCTCCACGAGCAGTACGTC.

The chain carries TRBV29-1 and TRBJ1-3, with D unresolved. Germline V gene sequence: CDR1 SQVTM, CDR2 ANQGSEA. The CDR3 is made up of 12 amino acids. V shed 4 bases and J shed 0 bases, with 4 bases lying between them. The CDR3 sequence is CSVGDSGNTIYF. DNA for the CDR3: TGCAGCGTTGGGGACTCTGGAAACACCATATATTTT.

The gene calls are TRBV29-1 and TRBJ2-2; D is unclear. CDR1 and CDR2 (germline): SQVTM, ANQGSEA. This CDR3 comprises 15 residues. Trimming stripped 4 bases from V and 1 base from J, with 13 bases between. CDR3 sequence (DNA): TGCAGCGTTGTAGCCGGTAGCAGGAACACCGGGGAGCTGTTTTTT. Translating it yields CSVVAGSRNTGELFF.

This clonotype appeared a few times. The chain is built from TRBV5-6 and TRBJ2-7; 9 bases agree with TRBD2. Trimming removed 3 bases from V and 7 bases from J; junction bases left unmatched: 8. There are 14 residues in the CDR3. Looked up from germline, CDR1 is SGHDT and CDR2 is YYEEEE. CDR3 sequence reads: CASSSSGAIGEQYV. The CDR3 DNA reads as TGTGCCAGCAGCTCTAGCGGGGCCATAGGTGAGCAGTACGTC.

The chain joins TRBV20-1 to TRBJ1-5; D is uncertain. The V end lost 0 bases, the J end lost 6 bases, and 18 bases lay between the germline ends. Germline lookup yields CDR1 DFQATT and CDR2 SNEGSKA (reference sequence). The CDR3 is 16 residues long. The chain's CDR3 is CSARDARNPASQPQHF. CDR3 bases: TGCAGTGCTAGAGATGCAAGGAACCCAGCAAGTCAGCCCCAGCATTTT.

Worth noting for this clonotype: Sequence at one end of the junction differs from germline and may be a read error. This chain connects TRBV19 to TRBJ1-1; 8 bases map to TRBD1. CDR3 size: 14 residues. Germline V gene lookup returns CDR1 LNHDA and CDR2 SQIVND (reference sequence). CDR3 sequence reads: CASSIGQGKAEAFF. The DNA for the CDR3 is TGTGCCAGTAGCATAGGACAGGGAAAGGCTGAAGCTTTCTTT.

This clonotype was observed a few times. The gene calls are TRBV18 and TRBJ1-6, with D unclear. The CDR3 length is 11 residues. V shed 5 bases and J shed 8 bases, with 4 bases lying between them. Germline values: CDR1 KGHSH, CDR2 LQKENI. CDR3 coding DNA: TGTGCCAGCTCATCGTATTCACCCCTCCACTTT. It yields the protein CASSSYSPLHF.

This clonotype appeared a single time. An end of the junction differs from the germline gene, which may be a read error. The chain has TRBV20-1 and TRBJ1-2; D is ambiguous. The CDR3 runs to 12 residues. Looked up from germline, CDR1 is DFQATT and CDR2 is SNEGSKA (reference sequence). This CDR3 reads CSARDPAQKLRF. The CDR3 DNA reads as TGCAGTGCTAGAGATCCGGCTCAGAAACTCCGCTTC.

V gene TRBV6-4 combines with J gene TRBJ1-2; D might be TRBD1 (6 bases). The CDR3 consists of 17 residues. The germline V gene has CDR1 MRHNA and CDR2 SNTAGT. Trimming stripped 10 bases from V and 8 bases from J, with 32 bases between. Here the CDR3 reads CATSKRLGHGPEEGYTF. The DNA for the CDR3 is TGTGCCACCTCGAAACGGTTGGGACACGGACCGGAGGAAGGCTACACCTTC.

This clonotype has a handful of counts. V usage is TRBV12-3 or TRBV12-4 and J usage is TRBJ1-1; 8 bases are a match to TRBD1. V was pared by 4 bases and J by 2 bases, with 6 bases of the junction left unmatched. The CDR3 length is 15 residues. CDR3 in DNA: TGTGCCAGCAGTTCCCAGGGGGCCTTAAACACTGAAGCTTTCTTT. This codes for CASSSQGALNTEAFF.

In its sample, this clonotype was seen a few times. V gene TRBV7-2 combines with J gene TRBJ1-2; possible D gene TRBD1, 5 bases. CDR1 and CDR2 from the germline V gene are SGHTA and FQGNSA. The V end lost 0 bases, the J end lost 5 bases, and 16 bases lay between the germline ends. There are 16 residues in the CDR3. The CDR3 sequence: CASSLAVMGPPYGYTF. The CDR3 coding sequence is TGTGCCAGCAGCTTAGCGGTCATGGGACCACCTTATGGCTACACCTTC. The full variable domain, completed using reference TRBV7-2 and TRBJ1-2, is GAGVSQSPSNKVTEKGKDVELRCDPISGHTALYWYRQSLGQGLEFLIYFQGNSAPDKSGLPSDRFSAERTGGSVSTLTIQRTQQEDSAVYLCASSLAVMGPPYGYTFGSGTRLTVV.

The chain combines TRBV7-2 with TRBJ2-7; TRBD1 matches 9 bases. CDR1 and CDR2 (germline): SGHTA, FQGNSA. The ends lost 5 bases at V and 3 bases at J; junction bases unmatched: 5. This CDR3 contains 14 residues. CDR3 sequence: CASSVGQGRYEQYV. CDR3 in DNA: TGTGCCAGCAGCGTCGGACAGGGGCGCTACGAGCAGTACGTC.

The sample holds a few counts of this clonotype. The chain joins TRBV4-3 to TRBJ1-1; no firm D call. The V gene lost 1 base and the J gene lost 6 bases, with 12 bases spanning the gap. From germline, CDR1 is LGHNA and CDR2 YSLEER. The CDR3 consists of 14 residues. Written as DNA, the CDR3 is TGCGCCAGCAGCCAAGGGGATATGGGAGCTGAAGCTTTCTTT. Protein: CASSQGDMGAEAFF.

J is TRBJ2-1 and V is TRBV6-2 or TRBV6-3; D perhaps matches TRBD2 (6 bases). The germline V and J ends were trimmed by 2 bases and 10 bases, with 12 bases remaining between them. Germline lookup yields CDR1 MNHEY and CDR2 SVGEGT. The CDR3 consists of 13 residues. The CDR3 bases are TGTGCCAGCAGTTACAACGGGGGAGTCGAGCAGTTCTTC. It encodes CASSYNGGVEQFF.